This T cell receptor beta chain is drawn from a study of blood T cell repertoires in COVID-19. At the level of the study: The samples span acute and convalescent COVID-19 from the United States, Italy and Spain. The cDNA or gDNA used as material had been derived from T cells, B-cell-depleted T cells, or PBMCs.

The CDR3 spans 15 residues. Looked up from germline, CDR1 is MNHEY and CDR2 is SVGAGI. V was clipped by 7 bases and J by 1 base, with 13 bases between them. Cohort assignment relied on participant-reported clinical history. In the original processing: How many nucleated cells were present was estimated from reference gene primer amplification. Repertoires were generated with immunoSEQ multiplex PCR, while TCRdb's copy carries only in-frame clones and drops some. The DNA was the basis for D and trimming; V, J and clone size are from that table. Of roughly 150,000 clones in the sample, roughly 84% are singletons; the top ten hold 15% to 20%.

The TCR originated in a man in his 60s who had recovered from COVID-19. V usage is TRBV6-5 and J usage is TRBJ2-2; D might be TRBD2 (6 bases). Sequencing was done on a sample of PBMCs or T cells enriched from blood (not recorded which). CDR3 DNA sequence: TGTGCCAGCACCCAAATGCGGGGGAACACCGGGGAGCTGTTTTTT. This gives the protein CASTQMRGNTGELFF.